This entry describes one TCR beta chain. CD45RO-negative CD8 cells positively selected for CCR7 made up the naive population, which excluded terminally differentiated effector memory CD45RA+ cells. This record comes from a study of shared clonotypes between healthy human individuals. The wider study: Each donor contributed plates that comprised three CD4 naive, three CD4 memory, two CD8 naive and one CD8 memory.

Measured with immunoSEQ multiplex PCR; TCRdb has only the in-frame clones, and not every one. The sample contains about 2,200,000 clones, 85% to 95% of which appear only once. The CDR3 sequence is 15 residues long. Trimming pared 3 bases from V and 2 bases from J, leaving 13 bases between. CDR1 is MGHRA, CDR2 YSYEKL, per germline. This clonotype originated in a man between 18 and 29 years old in good health. Some clones in this sample may be carry-over from other donors' samples. The rearrangement joins TRBV4-1 to TRBJ1-1; D is perhaps TRBD1 (5 bases). Sequencing was carried out using naive CD8+ T cells from PBMCs. This CDR3 is CASSHHQGVNTEAFF. Written as DNA, the CDR3 is TGCGCCAGCAGCCACCACCAGGGCGTCAACACTGAAGCTTTCTTT.